Listed here are 21 T cell receptor beta chains from one sample, sequenced in a study of cytomegalovirus exposure and HLA in healthy donors. The PCR used 60 Vbeta and 13 Jbeta primers. Only in-frame clones appear in the TCRdb table, and some are missing; sequencing was by immunoSEQ multiplex PCR. The table includes more than 130,000 clones, 73% detected once. Sequenced sample: PBMCs. The receptors stem from a human donor in good health.

The chain employs TRBV27 and TRBJ2-2, with no clear D. This CDR3 is 14 amino acids long. In germline, CDR1 is MNHEY, CDR2 SMNVEV (reference sequence). V was cut by 0 bases and J by 0 bases, with 2 bases left in between. The CDR3 reads CASSLSTNTGELFF. The CDR3 DNA is TGTGCCAGCAGTTTATCCACGAACACCGGGGAGCTGTTTTTT.

This chain links TRBV28 with TRBJ2-7; TRBD1 might be the D (5 bases). The CDR3 spans 14 residues. Germline CDR1 and CDR2: MDHEN and SYDVKM. V was clipped by 6 bases and J by 3 bases, with 15 bases between them. CDR3 sequence: CASSIGASNYEQYF. The CDR3 coding sequence is TGTGCCAGCAGCATAGGGGCATCCAACTACGAGCAGTACTTC.

The rearrangement uses TRBV5-4 and TRBJ2-1; TRBD2 aligns across 15 bases. The CDR3 has 16 residues. Germline CDR1 and CDR2: SGHNT and YYREEE (reference sequence). V gave up 3 bases and J gave up 12 bases; unmatched junction bases: 10. Written as DNA, the CDR3 is TGTGCCAGCAGCTGGGACCCGGGACTAGCGGGAGGTGGGCAGTTCTTC. It codes for CASSWDPGLAGGGQFF.

The chain couples TRBV29-1 to TRBJ2-5; D not resolved. The J call may be in error: the DNA end matches TRBJ2-7 better. Germline CDR1 reads SQVTM; CDR2 reads ANQGSEA. The CDR3 contains 11 residues. CDR3 sequence (DNA): TGCAGCGTTCGGCCGGACTACGAGCAGTACTTC. This sequence encodes CSVRPDYEQYF.

The J gene is TRBJ2-7, the V gene TRBV19, with 8 bases aligning to TRBD1. The trim removed 5 bases at V and 0 bases at J, leaving 6 bases unmatched. The CDR3 is 15 residues long. CDR1 LNHDA and CDR2 SQIVND come from the germline V gene (reference sequence). The CDR3 sequence: CASSDRGPSSYEQYF. DNA for the CDR3: TGTGCCAGTAGTGACAGGGGCCCTAGCTCCTACGAGCAGTACTTC.

The chain combines TRBV11-2 with TRBJ2-7; 9 bases line up with TRBD1. V shed 5 bases and J 4 bases; nucleotides not matched to a gene: 9. The CDR3 length is 15 residues. Looked up from germline, CDR1 is SGHAT and CDR2 is FQNNGV. In DNA form, the CDR3 reads TGTGCCAGCAGCGTTAGGGGCGACAGGGGGTACGAGCAGTACTTC. Protein: CASSVRGDRGYEQYF. The full variable domain, completed using reference TRBV11-2 and TRBJ2-7, is EAGVAQSPRYKIIEKRQSVAFWCNPISGHATLYWYQQILGQGPKLLIQFQNNGVVDDSQLPKDRFSAERLKGVDSTLKIQPAKLEDSAVYLCASSVRGDRGYEQYFGPGTRLTVT.

This clone was recorded a few times. V gene TRBV18 combines with J gene TRBJ1-5; D remains ambiguous. V lost 1 base and J 0 bases, leaving 7 bases between the germline ends. The CDR3 runs to 15 residues. Germline V gives CDR1 KGHSH, CDR2 LQKENI. DNA of the CDR3: TGTGCCAGCTCACCACGAGGAGATAGCAATCAGCCCCAGCATTTT. Translating it yields CASSPRGDSNQPQHF.

The rearrangement joins TRBV7-2 to TRBJ1-5; 8 bases line up with TRBD1. Looked up from germline, CDR1 is SGHTA and CDR2 is FQGNSA. Trimming took 3 bases from V and 5 from J; bases not matched to a gene: 3. This CDR3 has 14 residues. As DNA, the CDR3 is TGTGCCAGCAGCTTGACAGGGGATTATCAGCCCCAGCATTTT. Translating it yields CASSLTGDYQPQHF.

This sequence joins TRBV11-1 and TRBJ2-3; TRBD1 might be the D (6 bases). The CDR3 has 15 amino acids. Germline V gene lookup returns CDR1 SGHAT and CDR2 FQDESV (reference sequence). Trimming stripped 1 base from V and 4 bases from J, with 12 bases between. CDR3 sequence reads: CASSLEQGPSDTQYF. DNA for the CDR3: TGTGCCAGCAGCTTAGAGCAGGGGCCATCAGATACGCAGTATTTT.

CDR3 in DNA: TGCGCCAGCAGCTTGGAGCTAGCGGGATTCTACAATGAGCAGTTCTTC. Translation gives CASSLELAGFYNEQFF. The V gene is TRBV5-1, the J gene TRBJ2-1, with 9 bases matching TRBD2. The germline gives CDR1 SGHRS, CDR2 YFSETQ. J gave up 3 bases and V 0 bases, and 4 bases lay outside the gene matches. The CDR3 runs to 16 residues.

This clone was seen a few times. This sequence joins TRBV6-1 and TRBJ1-2, with unresolved D. The CDR3 loop spans 12 amino acids. The germline V and J ends were trimmed by 3 bases and 4 bases, with 6 bases remaining between them. Germline assignment: CDR1 MNHNS and CDR2 SASEGT. CDR3 DNA sequence: TGTGCCAGCAGTGAGGGGAGCTATGGCTACACCTTC. Amino acids: CASSEGSYGYTF.

The V gene is TRBV11-2, the J gene TRBJ2-1, with TRBD2 identical over 10 bases. CDR1 and CDR2 from the germline V gene are SGHAT and FQNNGV. V shed 5 bases and J 4 bases; nucleotides not matched to a gene: 5. The CDR3 consists of 15 residues. The CDR3 loop is CASSATSGPYNEQFF. CDR3 bases: TGTGCCAGCAGCGCGACTAGCGGGCCGTACAATGAGCAGTTCTTC.

CDR3 loop: CASRTSGGTGELFF. CDR3 nucleotides: TGTGCCAGCAGAACTAGCGGGGGCACCGGGGAGCTGTTTTTT. The chain carries TRBV27 and TRBJ2-2, with 11 bases that match TRBD2. Germline CDR1 is MNHEY and CDR2 is SMNVEV (reference sequence). CDR3 size: 14 residues. Losses at the gene ends were 6 bases for V and 4 bases for J; bases not matched to a gene: 1.

The chain has TRBV7-6 and TRBJ2-7, with TRBD1 identical over 8 bases. Trimming took 4 bases from V and 6 from J; bases not matched to a gene: 11. Per the germline V gene, CDR1 is SGHVS and CDR2 is FNYEAQ. The CDR3 is 15 amino acids. This CDR3 is CASSSTGTGRLEQYF. CDR3 in DNA: TGTGCCAGCAGCTCGACCGGGACAGGCCGTCTCGAGCAGTACTTC.

The V gene is TRBV7-8, the J gene TRBJ2-7; TRBD2 agrees at 7 bases. The CDR3 covers 14 residues. Trimming removed 4 bases from V and 2 bases from J; junction bases left unmatched: 5. Germline values: CDR1 SGHVS, CDR2 FQNEAQ. The DNA of the CDR3 is TGTGCCAGCAGCTCGAAGCGGGGTGCCTACGAGCAGTACTTC. Translation gives CASSSKRGAYEQYF.

In regard to this clone: Other DNA sequences from this sample encode an identical CDR3 as well. This chain connects TRBV6-5 to TRBJ2-5; no clear D gene. Germline-derived CDR1 and CDR2 are MNHEY and SVGAGI. Deletions cut 2 bases from V and 1 base from J, with 5 bases between. CDR3 length: 13 amino acids. The CDR3 loop is CASSYLPQETQYF. CDR3 sequence (DNA): TGTGCCAGCAGTTACCTTCCCCAAGAGACCCAGTACTTC.

The chain recombines TRBV29-1 with TRBJ2-7, with 8 positions matching TRBD2. The junction had 6 bases not matched to a gene; V was cut back by 5 bases and J by 3 bases. Per the germline V gene, CDR1 is SQVTM and CDR2 is ANQGSEA. This CDR3 region has 13 residues. CDR3 nucleotide sequence: TGCAGCGTTCGGGATAGCGGGAACTACGAGCAGTACTTC. Amino acid sequence: CSVRDSGNYEQYF.

The chain links TRBV7-9 to TRBJ2-3; TRBD2 agrees at 13 bases. J gave up 1 base and V 8 bases, and 9 bases lay outside the gene matches. Germline V CDR1 and CDR2: SEHNR, FQNEAQ (reference sequence). The CDR3 spans 17 residues. CDR3 DNA: TGTGCCAGCTCAACTAGCGGGAGGGCCGATCGCACAGATACGCAGTATTTT. Residues: CASSTSGRADRTDTQYF.

The chain employs TRBV27 and TRBJ2-1, with 10 bases fitting TRBD2. CDR1 and CDR2 (germline): MNHEY, SMNVEV (reference sequence). V lost 5 bases, J lost 5 bases, and 6 bases stayed unmatched. CDR3 length: 15 residues. In DNA, the CDR3 is TGTGCCAGCAGTCCCGAAGCGGGAGGGGACAATGAGCAGTTCTTC. Translated: CASSPEAGGDNEQFF.

This chain uses TRBV27 with TRBJ2-2; 13 bases are shared with TRBD2. The germline CDR1 and CDR2 sequences are MNHEY and SMNVEV (reference sequence). Unmatched junction bases numbered 9, after V lost 2 bases and J lost 3 bases. This CDR3 is built from 19 residues. In DNA, the CDR3 is TGTGCCAGCAGTTTAGGACCCAAGGGACTAGCGGGACACACCGGGGAGCTGTTTTTT. Translating gives CASSLGPKGLAGHTGELFF.

The rearrangement joins TRBV30 to TRBJ2-1; D may be TRBD2 (5 bases). CDR3 length equals 15 residues. Trimming shortened V by 0 bases and J by 1 base, and 10 bases separated the two germline ends. Germline V CDR1 and CDR2: GTSNPN, SVGIG (reference sequence). CDR3: CAWSVLRTSYNEQFF. CDR3 nucleotides: TGTGCCTGGAGTGTACTGCGGACTTCCTACAATGAGCAGTTCTTC.